Detailed here is one TCR beta chain. The antigen remains undetermined. These data come from a study of T cell responses to AZD1222 COVID-19 vaccine. Study findings and constraints: Donor demographics were predominantly white British with a female majority; clonal diversity may be underestimated. Seropositive at baseline were only a handful of AZD1222 recipients.

Assay: immunoSEQ multiplex PCR; the TCRdb copy retains only in-frame clones and omits some. The sample shows about 120,000 clones, roughly 88% of them seen only once. The sequence was collected from an adult in good health. The sequencing used peripheral blood, collected on day 0 of AZD1222 vaccination.

CDR3 protein: CASSLSVQANYGYTF. CDR3 in DNA: TGCGCCAGCAGCTTGAGCGTACAGGCTAACTATGGCTACACCTTC. This rearrangement joins TRBV5-1 to TRBJ1-2, with a tentative D call TRBD1 (5 bases). The CDR3 loop spans 15 amino acids. Trimming took 1 base from V and 0 from J, leaving 10 bases between them. Germline values: CDR1 SGHRS, CDR2 YFSETQ.